What follows are 12 T cell receptor beta chains derived from one specimen sequenced in a study of T cell repertoires in cytomegalovirus infection. Antigen specificity for these receptors is unknown. TCRdb reanalysed the reads using MiXCR and keeps one entry per CDR3 protein. The data show 60,000 to 75,000 distinct CDR3 sequences, around 30% seen once. Sequenced material: CD8+ T cells from cultured PBMCs, taken from culture after CMV antigen stimulation. The receptors shown here come from a human donor in good health (CMV status not recorded). Some clones in this sample may be carry-over from other donors' samples.

The genes are TRBV6-1 and TRBJ1-1; D remains ambiguous. The V end lost 1 base, the J end lost 5 bases, and 8 bases lay between the germline ends. Germline-derived CDR1 and CDR2 are MNHNS and SASEGT. CDR3 length equals 13 residues. CDR3 coding DNA: TGTGCCAGCAGTGAAGGGGCGTTAACTGAAGCTTTCTTT. Its protein is CASSEGALTEAFF.

This clonotype has a handful of counts. DNA of the CDR3: TGTGCCAGCAGTTTTCTGCCCGGACAGGGTACGTACGAGCAGTACTTC. This sequence encodes CASSFLPGQGTYEQYF. The chain combines TRBV6-1 with TRBJ2-7; TRBD1 agrees at 8 bases. V trimming: 5 bases; J trimming: 4 bases; junction bases outside the gene matches: 13. Germline CDR1 and CDR2: MNHNS and SASEGT. The CDR3 is 16 residues long.

In its sample, this clonotype was seen many times. CDR3 in DNA: TGTGCCAGCAGTATCTCCCAGGCCCAAGAGACCCAGTACTTC. Residues: CASSISQAQETQYF. The J gene is TRBJ2-5, the V gene TRBV2; D is unresolved. CDR3 length equals 14 residues. V was pared by 5 bases and J by 1 base, with 11 bases between. The germline V gene has CDR1 SNHLY and CDR2 FYNNEI.

This clonotype was seen many times. The V gene is TRBV7-2, the J gene TRBJ2-3; weak D call: TRBD1 (6 bases). Trimming shortened V by 5 bases and J by 3 bases, and 12 bases separated the two germline ends. The germline CDR1 and CDR2 sequences are SGHTA and FQGNSA. The CDR3 is 14 amino acids. CDR3 sequence: CASSNRDITDTQYF. In nucleotides, the CDR3 is TGTGCCAGCAGCAACCGGGACATTACAGATACGCAGTATTTT. The complete variable domain, with remaining parts taken from reference TRBV7-2 and TRBJ2-3, reads GAGVSQSPSNKVTEKGKDVELRCDPISGHTALYWYRQSLGQGLEFLIYFQGNSAPDKSGLPSDRFSAERTGGSVSTLTIQRTQQEDSAVYLCASSNRDITDTQYFGPGTRLTVL.

The rearrangement joins TRBV19 to TRBJ2-6, with D unresolved. Germline CDR1 and CDR2: LNHDA and SQIVND (reference sequence). The CDR3 spans 14 residues. V dropped 5 bases and J dropped 1 base, with 6 bases sitting between them. Here the CDR3 reads CASSPRSGANVLTF. CDR3 DNA sequence: TGTGCCAGTAGTCCTAGGTCTGGGGCCAACGTCCTGACTTTC. Full variable domain (missing parts from reference TRBV19 and TRBJ2-6): DGGITQSPKYLFRKEGQNVTLSCEQNLNHDAMYWYRQDPGQGLRLIYYSQIVNDFQKGDIAEGYSVSREKKESFPLTVTSAQKNPTAFYLCASSPRSGANVLTFGAGSRLTVL.

This chain connects TRBV3-1 to TRBJ2-7, with 11 bases fitting TRBD2. Germline-derived CDR1 and CDR2 are LGHDT and YNNKEL (reference sequence). The CDR3 contains 15 residues. After removal of 1 base from V and 4 bases from J, the junction contained 3 bases not matched to a gene. CDR3 nucleotide sequence: TGTGCCAGCAGCCAAGGGACTAGCGGGCATTACGAGCAGTACTTC. The encoded protein is CASSQGTSGHYEQYF.

This clonotype was detected many times. The rearrangement links TRBV28 to TRBJ2-3, with 7 bases identical to TRBD2. V gave up 6 bases and J gave up 2 bases; unmatched junction bases: 8. Germline assignment: CDR1 MDHEN and CDR2 SYDVKM. CDR3 size: 15 residues. CDR3 sequence (DNA): TGTGCCAGCAGGCCTCCTAGCGGTTCCACAGATACGCAGTATTTT. It translates to CASRPPSGSTDTQYF.

V usage is TRBV7-6 and J usage is TRBJ1-1, with 7 bases aligning to TRBD1. The CDR3 has 14 residues. Trimming cost V 4 bases and J 1 base; bases outside gene matches: 3. Germline V gene sequence: CDR1 SGHVS, CDR2 FNYEAQ. The CDR3 DNA reads as TGTGCCAGCAGCTGGAGGGACAGGAACACTGAAGCTTTCTTT. Protein sequence: CASSWRDRNTEAFF. The full variable domain, rest sourced from reference TRBV7-6 and TRBJ1-1, is GAGVSQSPRYKVTKRGQDVALRCDPISGHVSLYWYRQALGQGPEFLTYFNYEAQQDKSGLPNDRFSAERPEGSISTLTIQRTEQRDSAMYRCASSWRDRNTEAFFGQGTRLTVV.

The table lists this clonotype with a few counts. The J gene is TRBJ2-1, the V gene TRBV7-6; 11 nucleotides align to TRBD2. The CDR3 is 17 amino acids. Germline lookup yields CDR1 SGHVS and CDR2 FNYEAQ. V was clipped by 7 bases and J by 6 bases; unmatched bases: 14. The CDR3, as DNA: TGTGCCAGCATCACCGGGTTAGCGGGAGGGCCGGGCAATGAGCAGTTCTTC. Translating it yields CASITGLAGGPGNEQFF.

The chain combines TRBV7-9 with TRBJ2-2, with D tentatively TRBD2 (5 bases). The V end lost 0 bases, the J end lost 6 bases, and 8 bases lay between the germline ends. This CDR3 comprises 14 residues. Looked up from germline, CDR1 is SEHNR and CDR2 is FQNEAQ (reference sequence). CDR3 in amino acids: CASSLAAGAGELFF. The CDR3 nucleotides are TGTGCCAGCAGCTTAGCTGCGGGTGCCGGGGAGCTGTTTTTT.

This clonotype was counted a single time. This CDR3 reads CASSQDRGPGGYTF. In DNA, the CDR3 is TGCGCCAGCAGCCAAGATCGGGGTCCGGGGGGCTACACCTTC. This chain joins TRBV4-3 and TRBJ1-2; D is unresolved. V was shortened by 0 bases and J by 8 bases, with 13 bases between the two germline ends. The CDR3 is made up of 14 amino acids. Germline V gene data show CDR1 as LGHNA and CDR2 as YSLEER.

The chain combines TRBV9 with TRBJ1-6, with TRBD1 matching 7 bases. Germline V lookup: CDR1 SGDLS, CDR2 YYNGEE. V shed 4 bases and J 8 bases; nucleotides not matched to a gene: 9. This CDR3 spans 15 amino acids. CDR3 DNA sequence: TGTGCCAGCAGCTCTACAGGGGCGACGGATTCACCCCTCCACTTT. This sequence encodes CASSSTGATDSPLHF.